The 30 T cell receptor beta chains below were found in one sample sequenced in a study of T-cell reconstitution after alpha-beta-depleted transplantation in children. Unique molecular identifiers were used to barcode this TCRbeta library. MiXCR was run by TCRdb on the PCR reads, yielding one entry per CDR3 protein. The sample shows fewer than 550,000 distinct CDR3 sequences, more than 9.5% of them seen only once. Sequences were derived from PBMCs, mostly from graft donor cells, sampled 180 days after TCRalphabeta/CD19-depleted stem cell transplant. These receptors were obtained from a female patient under 10 years old who had a stem cell transplant for aplastic anemia, so the T cells may come from the graft donor.

In its sample, this clonotype was seen a few times. The chain uses TRBV5-1 and TRBJ2-1; 7 positions agree with TRBD2. Trimming cost V 3 bases and J 0 bases; bases outside gene matches: 6. Germline V gives CDR1 SGHRS, CDR2 YFSETQ. The CDR3 totals 16 residues. CDR3 in DNA: TGCGCCAGCAGCTCCAAAGCGGGAAGCTCCTACAATGAGCAGTTCTTC. It yields the protein CASSSKAGSSYNEQFF.

This clonotype has at least ten counts. The chain combines TRBV5-5 with TRBJ2-5; TRBD1 might be the D (5 bases). Trimming took 2 bases from V and 4 from J, leaving 18 bases between them. The CDR3 is 16 residues long. Germline-derived CDR1 and CDR2 are SGHKS and YYEKEE (reference sequence). The CDR3 bases are TGTGCCAGCAGCTTAAGTGCGAACAGGCCCCCAGAGACCCAGTACTTC. Translation gives CASSLSANRPPETQYF.

The V call is TRBV24-1, the J call TRBJ2-1, with 9 bases fitting TRBD1. Trimming took 10 bases from V and 3 from J; bases not matched to a gene: 3. The CDR3 contains 13 residues. CDR1 is KGHDR and CDR2 is SFDVKD in the germline V gene. The CDR3 nucleotides are TGTGCCACGTCGGACAGGGGCTACAATGAGCAGTTCTTC. Protein: CATSDRGYNEQFF.

The J gene is TRBJ2-6, the V gene TRBV20-1, with D tentatively TRBD1 or TRBD2 (5 bases each). The CDR3 spans 14 residues. Germline assignment: CDR1 DFQATT and CDR2 SNEGSKA (reference sequence). V lost 3 bases and J 1 base, leaving 7 bases between the germline ends. CDR3 protein: CSARGESGANVLTF. The DNA for the CDR3 is TGCAGTGCTAGGGGGGAATCTGGGGCCAACGTCCTGACTTTC.

The V call is TRBV10-3, the J call TRBJ2-5; the match to TRBD1 covers 7 bases. The CDR3 is made up of 13 amino acids. The V gene end was trimmed by 9 bases and the J gene end by 0 bases; junction bases not matched to a gene: 4. Per the germline V gene, CDR1 is ENHRY and CDR2 is SYGVKD. This CDR3 is CAIGTVYQETQYF. As DNA, the CDR3 is TGTGCCATAGGGACAGTGTACCAAGAGACCCAGTACTTC.

This clonotype was counted ten times or more. The rearrangement uses TRBV24-1 and TRBJ1-3, with D uncertain. CDR1 is KGHDR, CDR2 SFDVKD, per germline. The CDR3 has 16 amino acids. V shed 4 bases and J shed 3 bases, with 15 bases lying between them. The CDR3 DNA sequence: TGTGCCACCAGTGACCCTGAAGGAGGGAGTGGAAACACCATATATTTT. It codes for CATSDPEGGSGNTIYF.

This sequence joins TRBV18 and TRBJ2-7, with 9 bases fitting TRBD2. The V gene's germline CDR1 is KGHSH and CDR2 LQKENI. The trim removed 4 bases at V and 5 bases at J, leaving 9 bases unmatched. The CDR3 loop spans 15 amino acids. CDR3 bases: TGTGCCAGCTCACTTGGAGCGGGAGGAGGGAACGAGCAGTACTTC. Translation gives CASSLGAGGGNEQYF.

The chain joins TRBV6-1 to TRBJ2-2, with 9 bases that match TRBD1. Germline V lookup: CDR1 MNHNS, CDR2 SASEGT. The V and J ends lost 7 bases and 5 bases, in that order; junction bases with no gene match: 8. CDR3 length: 15 residues. CDR3 loop: CASNQDRGETGELFF. As DNA, the CDR3 is TGTGCCAGCAACCAGGACAGGGGAGAGACCGGGGAGCTGTTTTTT.

The chain carries TRBV9 and TRBJ1-5; D is uncertain. The ends were cut back, 2 bases at V and 3 bases at J, with 18 bases in the middle. The germline CDR1 and CDR2 sequences are SGDLS and YYNGEE. CDR3 length: 17 amino acids. The CDR3 coding sequence is TGTGCCAGCAGCGTCCTGGCCGGGCTGAGAAACAATCAGCCCCAGCATTTT. It yields the protein CASSVLAGLRNNQPQHF.

The chain recombines TRBV6-6 with TRBJ1-4; TRBD1 is a possible D gene (5 bases). Germline V lookup: CDR1 MNHNY, CDR2 SVGAGI (reference sequence). This CDR3 comprises 13 residues. V was cut by 8 bases and J by 7 bases, with 14 bases left in between. CDR3 amino acids: CASGLGVREKLFF. The CDR3 nucleotides are TGTGCCAGCGGTTTGGGGGTCCGTGAAAAACTGTTTTTT.

This clonotype showed up many times. The chain joins TRBV29-1 to TRBJ1-1; D call uncertain. The germline V and J ends were trimmed by 4 bases and 0 bases, with 12 bases remaining between them. From germline, CDR1 is SQVTM and CDR2 ANQGSEA. This CDR3 is 14 amino acids long. CDR3 sequence reads: CSVGARWMNTEAFF. The CDR3 DNA follows: TGCAGCGTTGGGGCACGTTGGATGAACACTGAAGCTTTCTTT.

The table lists this clonotype with a few counts. This chain uses TRBV20-1 with TRBJ2-7, with 10 positions matching TRBD1. Looked up from germline, CDR1 is DFQATT and CDR2 is SNEGSKA (reference sequence). The V segment lost 1 base and the J segment 6 bases; nucleotides outside the gene matches: 0. The CDR3 covers 12 residues. The CDR3 DNA follows: TGCAGTGCTAGAGGGACAGGGGGCGAGCAGTACTTC. Its protein is CSARGTGGEQYF.

This clonotype was counted ten times or more. This sequence joins TRBV6-5 and TRBJ2-7; D may be TRBD1 or TRBD2 (7 bases each). The germline V and J ends were trimmed by 4 bases and 6 bases, with 22 bases remaining between them. This CDR3 region has 16 residues. CDR1 is MNHEY and CDR2 is SVGAGI in the germline V gene. The CDR3 loop reads CASSSRGGRRGGEQYV. DNA of the CDR3: TGTGCCAGCAGTTCCCGTGGGGGGCGCAGGGGGGGCGAGCAGTACGTC.

This clonotype was seen a few times. The J gene is TRBJ2-7, the V gene TRBV28; maybe TRBD2 (5 bases). CDR3 length: 14 residues. V was pared by 2 bases and J by 4 bases, with 12 bases between. Looked up from germline, CDR1 is MDHEN and CDR2 is SYDVKM. The CDR3 loop reads CASSLPPRVYEQYF. CDR3 bases: TGTGCCAGCAGTTTACCCCCGCGGGTTTACGAGCAGTACTTC.

This clonotype was found many times. The chain has TRBV20-1 and TRBJ2-7; D perhaps matches TRBD2 (5 bases). V dropped 6 bases and J dropped 1 base, with 13 bases sitting between them. Germline V CDR1 and CDR2: DFQATT, SNEGSKA (reference sequence). This CDR3 has 13 amino acids. The DNA of the CDR3 is TGCAGTGCCGCAGCGGTGCAATCCTACGAGCAGTACTTC. Residues: CSAAAVQSYEQYF.

This clonotype was recorded a few times. J is TRBJ1-4 and V is TRBV27, with D possibly matching TRBD1 (5 bases). The V and J ends lost 2 bases and 4 bases respectively, with 11 bases between them. The CDR3 loop spans 15 amino acids. Per the germline V gene, CDR1 is MNHEY and CDR2 is SMNVEV (reference sequence). In nucleotides, the CDR3 is TGTGCCAGCAGTTTACGGGGGGTCCTTAATGAAAAACTGTTTTTT. Amino acids: CASSLRGVLNEKLFF.

This chain links TRBV7-2 with TRBJ2-3; 8 nucleotides line up with TRBD1. CDR3 size: 16 residues. The junction had 7 bases not matched to a gene; V was cut back by 0 bases and J by 5 bases. In germline, CDR1 is SGHTA, CDR2 FQGNSA. CDR3 residues: CASSLAGTGWRDTQYF. The DNA for the CDR3 is TGTGCCAGCAGCTTAGCGGGGACAGGTTGGAGAGATACGCAGTATTTT.

This clonotype was observed a few times. The rearrangement joins TRBV11-2 to TRBJ2-7; no reliable D call. The V gene's germline CDR1 is SGHAT and CDR2 FQNNGV. The ends were cut back, 5 bases at V and 2 bases at J, with 25 bases in the middle. The CDR3 is 18 residues long. CDR3 bases: TGTGCCAGCAGCCCCGTACATTCATTGGGGTATGTGGCCTACGAGCAGTACGTC. Translating gives CASSPVHSLGYVAYEQYV.

There are a few counts of this clonotype. The rearrangement joins TRBV29-1 to TRBJ2-1; TRBD1 might be the D (8 bases). This CDR3 is built from 15 residues. Between the trimmed V and J ends, which lost 6 bases and 7 bases, there was a span of 22 bases. CDR1 and CDR2 from the germline V gene are SQVTM and ANQGSEA. The CDR3 DNA reads TGCAGCGTGGATCGGACAGGGAGGGTTAGGAATGAGCAGTTCTTC. It codes for CSVDRTGRVRNEQFF.

This clonotype was picked up a small number of times. The chain links TRBV7-2 to TRBJ2-2, with 7 bases matching TRBD2. Germline CDR1 is SGHTA and CDR2 is FQGNSA. This CDR3 comprises 14 residues. V dropped 7 bases and J dropped 5; count of bases not matched to a gene: 7. CDR3: CASNGREVTGELFF. The DNA of the CDR3 is TGTGCCAGCAATGGTCGGGAGGTTACCGGGGAGCTGTTTTTT.

The sample holds a few counts of this clonotype. V gene TRBV25-1 combines with J gene TRBJ2-2; unclear D gene. V lost 1 base to trimming and J lost 6 bases, with 6 bases between them. Germline-derived CDR1 and CDR2 are MGHDK and SYGVNS. CDR3 length: 13 residues. CDR3 protein: CASSEFTSGELFF. In DNA, the CDR3 is TGTGCCAGCAGTGAATTTACTTCCGGGGAGCTGTTTTTT. Supplemented by reference TRBV25-1 and TRBJ2-2, the full variable domain reads EADIYQTPRYLVIGTGKKITLECSQTMGHDKMYWYQQDPGMELHLIHYSYGVNSTEKGDLSSESTVSRIRTEHFPLTLESARPSHTSQYLCASSEFTSGELFFGEGSRLTVL.

Only a few counts were recorded for this clonotype. The chain combines TRBV6-2 or TRBV6-3 with TRBJ2-1, with 14 nucleotides matching TRBD2. V lost 5 bases, J lost 12 bases, and 3 bases stayed unmatched. Germline V gene lookup returns CDR1 MNHEY and CDR2 SVGEGT. The CDR3 runs 13 residues. CDR3 region: CASSMTSGRVQFF. CDR3 DNA: TGTGCCAGCAGTATGACTAGCGGGAGGGTGCAGTTCTTC.

This clonotype has more than one count but fewer than ten. V gene TRBV5-1 combines with J gene TRBJ1-5, with D possibly matching TRBD1 (5 bases). The germline V gene has CDR1 SGHRS and CDR2 YFSETQ. V dropped 7 bases and J dropped 1 base, with 15 bases sitting between them. The CDR3 spans 15 residues. CDR3 region: CASQAGVGSNQPQHF. DNA for the CDR3: TGCGCCAGCCAGGCGGGGGTTGGAAGCAATCAGCCCCAGCATTTT.

This clonotype appeared a few times. The chain is built from TRBV11-3 and TRBJ2-1, with 7 positions matching TRBD2. CDR1 SGHNT and CDR2 YENEEA come from the germline V gene. Trimming at V came to 0 bases and at J to 10 bases, leaving 3 bases not matched to a gene. The CDR3 sequence is 13 residues long. The CDR3: CASSLDQLAEQFF. In DNA, the CDR3 is TGTGCCAGCAGCTTAGATCAACTAGCGGAGCAGTTCTTC. Full variable domain (rest looked up from reference TRBV11-3 and TRBJ2-1): EAGVVQSPRYKIIEKKQPVAFWCNPISGHNTLYWYLQNLGQGPELLIRYENEEAVDDSQLPKDRFSAERLKGVDSTLKIQPAELGDSAVYLCASSLDQLAEQFFGPGTRLTVL.

The rearrangement links TRBV15 to TRBJ2-3, with 8 bases fitting TRBD2. With 0 bases clipped from V and 4 bases from J, the junction kept 9 bases outside the gene matches. Germline V gene data show CDR1 as LNHNV and CDR2 as YYDKDF (reference sequence). The CDR3 has 17 amino acids. The CDR3 loop is CATSRDPAGEWADTQYF. The DNA for the CDR3 is TGTGCCACCAGCAGAGATCCAGCGGGAGAATGGGCAGATACGCAGTATTTT.

This clonotype has only a few counts. The chain uses TRBV9 and TRBJ2-1, with 10 bases matching TRBD2. The CDR3 totals 18 residues. V was clipped by 2 bases and J by 5 bases; unmatched bases: 13. Germline CDR1 is SGDLS and CDR2 is YYNGEE. The chain's CDR3 is CASSVPKGGGLANNEQFF. In DNA form, the CDR3 reads TGTGCCAGCAGCGTGCCCAAGGGGGGGGGACTAGCGAACAATGAGCAGTTCTTC.

The V and J genes are TRBV12-3 or TRBV12-4 and TRBJ1-3, with D maybe TRBD1 (5 bases). The CDR3 runs to 15 residues. With 7 bases removed from V and 1 base from J, the gap between germline ends came to 14 bases. The CDR3 spells CASTTDRASGNTIYF. DNA of the CDR3: TGTGCCAGCACGACAGATAGGGCGTCTGGAAACACCATATATTTT.

The chain combines TRBV3-1 with TRBJ2-1; the D call may be TRBD1 or TRBD2 (6 bases each). Trimming stripped 4 bases from V and 7 bases from J, with 14 bases between. The CDR3 length is 14 residues. Germline CDR1 is LGHDT and CDR2 is YNNKEL (reference sequence). CDR3 DNA sequence: TGTGCCAGCAGCCGCAAAGGGGGGAGGAATGAGCAGTTCTTC. The encoded protein is CASSRKGGRNEQFF.

The sample holds a few counts of this clonotype. The chain couples TRBV28 to TRBJ2-2; 10 bases agree with TRBD1. The CDR3 is 20 residues long. The J segment lost 0 bases and the V segment lost 3 bases, leaving 13 bases of the junction unmatched. Germline V gene data show CDR1 as MDHEN and CDR2 as SYDVKM. DNA for the CDR3: TGTGCCAGCAGTTTTAGCCCTCCGGGACAGGGGAGGCCGAACACCGGGGAGCTGTTTTTT. The encoded protein is CASSFSPPGQGRPNTGELFF.

This clonotype was seen a few times. The rearrangement joins TRBV20-1 to TRBJ2-5, with TRBD2 matching 9 bases. The CDR3 is 16 residues long. The germline V gene encodes CDR1 DFQATT and CDR2 SNEGSKA (reference sequence). Losses at the gene ends were 0 bases for V and 5 bases for J; bases not matched to a gene: 10. The CDR3 DNA reads TGCAGTGCTAGAGATCCAGCGGGAGGTGGCTGGGAGACCCAGTACTTC. Protein sequence: CSARDPAGGGWETQYF.